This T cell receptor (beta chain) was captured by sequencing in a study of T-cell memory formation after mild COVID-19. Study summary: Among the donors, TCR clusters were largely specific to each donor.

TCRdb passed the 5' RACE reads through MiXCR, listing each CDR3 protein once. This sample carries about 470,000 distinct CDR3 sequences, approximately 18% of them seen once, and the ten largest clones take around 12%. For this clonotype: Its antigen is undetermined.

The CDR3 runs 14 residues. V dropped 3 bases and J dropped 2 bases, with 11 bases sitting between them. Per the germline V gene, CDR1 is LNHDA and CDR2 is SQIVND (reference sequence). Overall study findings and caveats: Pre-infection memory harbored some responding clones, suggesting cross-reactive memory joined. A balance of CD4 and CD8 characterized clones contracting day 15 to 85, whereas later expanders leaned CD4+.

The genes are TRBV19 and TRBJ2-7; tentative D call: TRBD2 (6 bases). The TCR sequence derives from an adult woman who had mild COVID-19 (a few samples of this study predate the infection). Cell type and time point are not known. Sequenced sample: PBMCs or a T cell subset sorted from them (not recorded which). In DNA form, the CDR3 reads TGTGCCAGTAGTATCCGGGAGAGAACCTACGAGCAGTACTTC. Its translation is CASSIRERTYEQYF.